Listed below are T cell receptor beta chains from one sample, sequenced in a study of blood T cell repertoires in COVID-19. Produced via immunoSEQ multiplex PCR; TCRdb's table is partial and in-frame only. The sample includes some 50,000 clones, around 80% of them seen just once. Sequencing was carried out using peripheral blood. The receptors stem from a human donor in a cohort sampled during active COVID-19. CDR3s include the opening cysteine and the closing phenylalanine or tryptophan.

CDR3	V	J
CATSDPLKQETQYF	TRBV24-1	TRBJ2-5
CAISESPWDREGNTGELFF	TRBV10-3	TRBJ2-2
CATSGVAGVWNTGELFF	TRBV24-1	TRBJ2-2
CASSPTRGEQYF	TRBV18	TRBJ2-7
CASSRLLAGAYNEQFF	TRBV3-1/TRBV3-2	TRBJ2-1
CASSEAHQIAKNIQYF	TRBV2	TRBJ2-4
CASSRTSGNVNEQFF	TRBV7-9	TRBJ2-1
CASSESRYEQYF	TRBV25-1	TRBJ2-7
CASSLSWAGASKNGNEQFF	TRBV28	TRBJ2-1
CASSLAGDGQYF	TRBV5-1	TRBJ2-7
CASSIRGRGNTGELFF	TRBV19	TRBJ2-2
CASSIGGGAWNTEAFF	TRBV19	TRBJ1-1
CASSPGTGGLETQYF	TRBV11-1	TRBJ2-5
CAAGTGISYEQYF	TRBV30	TRBJ2-7
CASTKGGTGDYGYTF	TRBV28	TRBJ1-2
CASSLGGPGGLVREQYF	TRBV11-2	TRBJ2-7
CATSDIGQGGSYEQYF	TRBV24-1	TRBJ2-7
CASSKQGVANTGELFF	TRBV21-1	TRBJ2-2
CASSTGTLTGELFF	TRBV5-1	TRBJ2-2
CASSGTGLNGYTF	TRBV27	TRBJ1-2
CATSRGTSGRLEQFF	TRBV15	TRBJ2-1
CASSLRGQGATDTQYF	TRBV3-1/TRBV3-2	TRBJ2-3
CASTGGSGANVLTF	TRBV5-1	TRBJ2-6
CASSLGEADTQYF	TRBV5-1	TRBJ2-3
CASSHRTVGEKLFF	TRBV14	TRBJ1-4
CASSPLLTGEDGYTF	TRBV4-2	TRBJ1-2
CASSYFSLAALNTGELFF	TRBV6-2/TRBV6-3	TRBJ2-2
CSAAGTVSYGYTF	TRBV29-1	TRBJ1-2
CASSQDTTGYGANVLTF	TRBV3-1/TRBV3-2	TRBJ2-6
CASSLSSLLGQRVGETQYF	TRBV11-3	TRBJ2-5
CASGTGTGIGYTF	TRBV12-5	TRBJ1-2
CASSTRQGSTGELFF	TRBV19	TRBJ2-2
CASTKNSNQPQHF	TRBV19	TRBJ1-5
CASRTRETQYF	TRBV7-2	TRBJ2-5
CASSQDTVADKPYGYTF	TRBV4-1	TRBJ1-2
CAWSGQPNQPQHF	TRBV30	TRBJ1-5
CASSVGLAGGYEQYF	TRBV7-2	TRBJ2-7
CSAVVGSLYEQYF	TRBV29-1	TRBJ2-7
CASSIMTREKLFF	TRBV19	TRBJ1-4
CASSIAETGRNIQYF	TRBV19	TRBJ2-4
CAISRGSGPYNEQFF	TRBV19	TRBJ2-1
CASSLLAGPYEQYF	TRBV11-2	TRBJ2-7
CATSRDFQGGDEQYF	TRBV15	TRBJ2-7
CASSLQELSYEQFF	TRBV11-1	TRBJ2-1
CATSDGSGRQGEAFF	TRBV24-1	TRBJ1-1
CATSRVRGAGADTQYF	TRBV15	TRBJ2-3
CASRAQQASYEQYF	TRBV28	TRBJ2-7
CASSPGQGGNYGYTF	TRBV11-3	TRBJ1-2
CATSRDGTGGNIQYF	TRBV15	TRBJ2-4
CASSFGAAQETQYF	TRBV5-4	TRBJ2-5
CASSQTTGIQETQYF	TRBV18	TRBJ2-5
CASSRAGTGGYNEQFF	TRBV11-2	TRBJ2-1
CATSDGRGQYF	TRBV24-1	TRBJ2-7
CATLGASYNSPLHF	TRBV28	TRBJ1-6
CASSSSGGADTQYF	TRBV5-1	TRBJ2-3
CASSSNRVGTQYF	TRBV11-3	TRBJ2-3
CSASPGTSGTREQYF	TRBV20-1	TRBJ2-7